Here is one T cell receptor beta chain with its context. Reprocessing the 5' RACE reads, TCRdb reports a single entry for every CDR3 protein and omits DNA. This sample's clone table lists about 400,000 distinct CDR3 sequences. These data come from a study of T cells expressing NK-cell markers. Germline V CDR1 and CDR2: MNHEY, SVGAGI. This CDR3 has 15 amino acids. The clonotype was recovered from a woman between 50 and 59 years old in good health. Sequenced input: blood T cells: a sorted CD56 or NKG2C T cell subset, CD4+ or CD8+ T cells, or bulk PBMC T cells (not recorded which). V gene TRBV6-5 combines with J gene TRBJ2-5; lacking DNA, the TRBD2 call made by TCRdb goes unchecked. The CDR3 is CASSYSGLARETQYF.